This T cell receptor (beta chain) was identified in a study of beta chain features in type 1 diabetes. The authors sorted CD4+ naive, central memory, regulatory and stem cell-like memory cells via CD45RO/CCR7/CD25/CD127/CD95/CD27. Since all of the isolated RNA was reverse transcribed, expressed TCRB transcripts were what got sequenced. The table came from immunoSEQ multiplex PCR; TCRdb's copy has only in-frame clones and leaves some out. The table records roughly 100,000 clones, 25% to 35% of them present only once. This clone has more than one count but fewer than ten. Antigen specificity is unknown. The V end was cut by 6 bases, the J end by 0 bases, with 11 bases between. The CDR3 loop spans 14 amino acids. Germline V CDR1 and CDR2: SEHNR, FQNEAQ (reference sequence). Findings of the study overall: A closer apparent resemblance between naive, central memory and Treg TCRB repertoires was seen in patients than in healthy donors. Within each of all four CD4+ subsets, Type 1 diabetes patients had TCRB CDR3s that were moderately but significantly shorter.

Sequencing was performed on central memory CD4+ T cells from blood. The receptor was isolated from a woman aged 18 to 35 with type 1 diabetes. The chain joins TRBV7-9 to TRBJ1-1; D is ambiguous. The DNA for the CDR3 is TGTGCCAGCAGGCCTAGCGGCATGAACACTGAAGCTTTCTTT. This translates into CASRPSGMNTEAFF.